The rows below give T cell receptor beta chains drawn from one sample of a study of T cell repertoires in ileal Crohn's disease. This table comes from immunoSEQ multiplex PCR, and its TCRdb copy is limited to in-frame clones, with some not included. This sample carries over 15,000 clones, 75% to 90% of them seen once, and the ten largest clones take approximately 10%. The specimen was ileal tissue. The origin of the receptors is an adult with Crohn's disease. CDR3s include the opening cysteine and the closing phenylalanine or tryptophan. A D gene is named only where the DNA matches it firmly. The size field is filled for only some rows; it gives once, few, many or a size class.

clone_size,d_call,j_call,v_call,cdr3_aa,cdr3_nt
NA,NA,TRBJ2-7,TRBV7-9,CASSFTGPLEQYF,TGTGCCAGCAGCTTTACAGGGCCCCTCGAGCAGTACTTC
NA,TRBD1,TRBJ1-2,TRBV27,CASSRQGPGYGYTF,TGTGCCAGCAGTCGACAGGGCCCGGGCTATGGCTACACCTTC
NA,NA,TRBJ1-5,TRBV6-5,CASSYSGGSNQPQHF,TGTGCCAGCAGTTACTCTGGGGGGTCCAATCAGCCCCAGCATTTT
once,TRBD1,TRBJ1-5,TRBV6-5,CASSYSRDRTNQPQHF,TGTGCCAGCAGTTACAGCCGGGACAGAACTAATCAGCCCCAGCATTTT
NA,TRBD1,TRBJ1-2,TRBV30,CAWRPRARGYYGYTF,TGTGCCTGGAGGCCTAGGGCCAGGGGGTACTATGGCTACACCTTC
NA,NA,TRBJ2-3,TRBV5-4,CASSPGTDTQYF,TGTGCCAGCAGCCCTGGCACAGATACGCAGTATTTT
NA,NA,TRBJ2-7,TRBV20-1,CSARAGVEQYF,TGCAGTGCTAGAGCCGGGGTCGAGCAGTACTTC
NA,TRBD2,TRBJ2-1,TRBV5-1,CASSLTTLAAGGNEQFF,TGCGCCAGCAGCCTCACGACCCTCGCCGCGGGGGGCAATGAGCAGTTCTTC
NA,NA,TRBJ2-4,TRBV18,CASSPLRDKYKNIQYF,TGTGCCAGCTCACCACTGAGGGACAAATACAAAAACATTCAGTACTTC
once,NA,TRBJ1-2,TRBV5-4,CASSPAGREGYGYTF,TGTGCCAGCAGCCCCGCGGGCAGGGAGGGTTATGGCTACACCTTC
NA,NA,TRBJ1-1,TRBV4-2,CASSQDNGQTNTEAFF,TGTGCCAGCAGTCAAGATAATGGACAGACGAACACTGAAGCTTTCTTT
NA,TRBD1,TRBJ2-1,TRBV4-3,CASSQDRRTGQFF,TGCGCCAGCAGCCAAGATCGCAGGACAGGGCAGTTCTTC
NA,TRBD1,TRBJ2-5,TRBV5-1,CASSLATGGGETQYF,TGCGCCAGCAGCTTGGCCACAGGGGGCGGCGAGACCCAGTACTTC
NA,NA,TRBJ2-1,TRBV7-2,CASSPTGTSTYNEQFF,TGTGCCAGCAGCCCAACCGGGACATCAACCTACAATGAGCAGTTCTTC
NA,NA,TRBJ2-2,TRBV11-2,CASSLVRPGGTGELFF,TGTGCCAGCAGCTTAGTAAGGCCCGGAGGGACCGGGGAGCTGTTTTTT
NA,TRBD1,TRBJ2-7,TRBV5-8,CASSPTGIVGYEQYF,TGTGCCAGCAGCCCGACAGGGATAGTCGGCTACGAGCAGTACTTC
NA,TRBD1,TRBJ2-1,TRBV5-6,CASNRGGYNEQFF,TGTGCCAGCAACAGGGGTGGGTACAATGAGCAGTTCTTC
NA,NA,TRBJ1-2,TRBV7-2,CASSLEGSVDYGYTF,TGTGCCAGCAGCTTAGAGGGGTCTGTTGACTATGGCTACACCTTC
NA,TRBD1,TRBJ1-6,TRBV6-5,CASRGTGDNSPLHF,TGTGCCAGCAGAGGGACAGGGGATAATTCACCCCTCCACTTT
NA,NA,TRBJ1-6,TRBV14,CASSQFNGSPLHF,TGTGCCAGCAGCCAATTTAATGGCTCACCCCTCCACTTT
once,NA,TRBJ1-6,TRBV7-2,CASSFHGPPGSALHF,TGTGCCAGCAGCTTCCACGGCCCGCCGGGGTCGGCCCTCCACTTT
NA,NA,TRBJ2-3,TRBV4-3,CASSQLLRAPRRADTQYF,TGCGCCAGCAGCCAACTCCTCCGGGCCCCCCGGCGGGCAGATACGCAGTATTTT
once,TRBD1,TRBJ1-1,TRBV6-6,CASSPTRGWAFF,TGTGCCAGCAGCCCCACCAGGGGGTGGGCTTTCTTT
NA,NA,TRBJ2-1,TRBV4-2,CASSEGLLDEQFF,TGTGCCAGCAGCGAGGGACTGCTCGATGAGCAGTTCTTC
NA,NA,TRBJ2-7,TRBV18,CASSPPVRGKGWLYEQYF,TGTGCCAGCTCACCACCGGTTAGGGGCAAGGGGTGGCTCTACGAGCAGTACTTC
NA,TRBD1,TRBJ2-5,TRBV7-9,CASSLTGGTETQYF,TGTGCCAGCAGCTTAACAGGGGGCACGGAGACCCAGTACTTC
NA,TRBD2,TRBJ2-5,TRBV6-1,CASSPTSGKETQYF,TGTGCCAGCAGCCCTACTAGCGGTAAAGAGACCCAGTACTTC
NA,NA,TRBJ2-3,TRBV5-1,CASSPLASDTDTQYF,TGCGCCAGCAGCCCGCTAGCGTCCGACACAGATACGCAGTATTTT
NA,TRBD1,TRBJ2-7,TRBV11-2,CASTIGPGQGFHEQYF,TGTGCCAGCACCATCGGACCGGGACAGGGTTTCCACGAGCAGTACTTC
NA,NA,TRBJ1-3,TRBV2,CASRWAGEGNTIYF,TGTGCCAGCAGGTGGGCAGGGGAAGGAAACACCATATATTTT
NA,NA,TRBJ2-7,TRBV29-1,CSGVAGGSYEQYF,TGCAGCGGGGTCGCTGGGGGCAGCTACGAGCAGTACTTC
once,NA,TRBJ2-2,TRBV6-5,CASRTRTLTGELFF,TGTGCCAGCAGAACCCGGACACTCACCGGGGAGCTGTTTTTT
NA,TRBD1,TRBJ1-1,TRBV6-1,CASNRQGGTEAFF,TGTGCCAGCAATCGACAGGGAGGCACTGAAGCTTTCTTT
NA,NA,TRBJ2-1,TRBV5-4,CASSPEAGASYNEQFF,TGTGCCAGCAGTCCGGAGGCGGGGGCCTCCTACAATGAGCAGTTCTTC
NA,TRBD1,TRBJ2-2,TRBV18,CASSPLQGANTGELFF,TGTGCCAGCTCACCTTTACAGGGGGCGAACACCGGGGAGCTGTTTTTT
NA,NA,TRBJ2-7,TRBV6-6,CASSYSTPAEYYEQYF,TGTGCCAGCAGTTACTCGACTCCTGCGGAATACTACGAGCAGTACTTC
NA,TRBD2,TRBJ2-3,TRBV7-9,CASSSKAGDKTDTQYF,TGTGCCAGCAGCAGTAAAGCGGGGGATAAGACAGATACGCAGTATTTT
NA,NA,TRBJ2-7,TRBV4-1,CASSLPLRGEEQYF,TGCGCCAGCAGCCTTCCCCTCCGGGGTGAAGAGCAGTACTTC
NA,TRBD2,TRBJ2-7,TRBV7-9,CASSPGGQGTGEQYF,TGTGCCAGCAGCCCGGGGGGGCAAGGGACGGGAGAGCAGTACTTC
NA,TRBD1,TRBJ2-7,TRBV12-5,CASGLQKLGQGVHEQYF,TGTGCTAGTGGTTTACAAAAACTGGGACAGGGAGTCCACGAGCAGTACTTC
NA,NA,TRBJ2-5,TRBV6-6,CASSYAGAETQYF,TGTGCCAGCAGTTACGCAGGGGCGGAGACCCAGTACTTC
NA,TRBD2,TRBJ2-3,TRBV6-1,CASTASGGAQATQYF,TGTGCCAGCACGGCTAGCGGGGGGGCCCAAGCTACGCAGTATTTT
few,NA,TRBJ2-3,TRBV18,CASSPLGQGGTDTQYF,TGTGCCAGCTCACCGCTCGGACAGGGAGGGACAGATACGCAGTATTTT
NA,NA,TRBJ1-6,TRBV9,CASSVGFHNSYNSPLHF,TGTGCCAGCAGCGTAGGTTTCCACAACTCCTATAATTCACCCCTCCACTTT
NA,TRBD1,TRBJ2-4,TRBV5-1,CASSLFAGTGLTVESIQYF,TGCGCCAGCAGCTTGTTCGCGGGGACAGGGTTGACGGTAGAAAGCATTCAGTACTTC
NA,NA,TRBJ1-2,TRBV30,CACTGPRGGYTF,TGTGCCTGTACCGGGCCCCGGGGTGGCTACACCTTC
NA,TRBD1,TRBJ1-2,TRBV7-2,CASSPGTGFGYTF,TGTGCCAGCAGCCCCGGGACAGGGTTTGGCTACACCTTC
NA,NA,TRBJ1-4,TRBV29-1,CSVLQGTNEKLFF,TGCAGCGTTTTACAGGGTACTAATGAAAAACTGTTTTTT
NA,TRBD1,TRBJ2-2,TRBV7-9,CASSLPRDRADTGELFF,TGTGCCAGCAGCTTACCACGCGACAGGGCGGACACCGGGGAGCTGTTTTTT
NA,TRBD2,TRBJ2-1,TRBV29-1,CSVRGLAGVEQFF,TGCAGCGTCCGAGGGCTAGCGGGGGTTGAGCAGTTCTTC
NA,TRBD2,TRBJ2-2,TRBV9,CASSVAGGRTGELFF,TGTGCCAGCAGCGTGGCGGGGGGGCGCACCGGGGAGCTGTTTTTT
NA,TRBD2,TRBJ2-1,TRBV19,CASKSGGSWDEQFF,TGTGCCAGTAAAAGCGGGGGATCCTGGGATGAGCAGTTCTTC
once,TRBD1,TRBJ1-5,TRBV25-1,CASSVQGANQPQHF,TGTGCCAGCAGTGTACAGGGGGCCAATCAGCCCCAGCATTTT
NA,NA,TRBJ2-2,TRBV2,CASTIKTGRTGELFF,TGTGCCAGCACTATTAAGACAGGGAGGACCGGGGAGCTGTTTTTT
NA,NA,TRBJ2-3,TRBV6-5,CASSYSGRRTDTQYF,TGTGCCAGCAGTTATTCGGGGAGGCGCACAGATACGCAGTATTTT
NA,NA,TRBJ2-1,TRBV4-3,CASSIRQGWNEQFF,TGCGCCAGCAGCATCCGGCAGGGTTGGAATGAGCAGTTCTTC
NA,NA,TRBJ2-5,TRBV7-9,CASSASGETQYF,TGTGCCAGCAGCGCCTCGGGAGAGACCCAGTACTTC